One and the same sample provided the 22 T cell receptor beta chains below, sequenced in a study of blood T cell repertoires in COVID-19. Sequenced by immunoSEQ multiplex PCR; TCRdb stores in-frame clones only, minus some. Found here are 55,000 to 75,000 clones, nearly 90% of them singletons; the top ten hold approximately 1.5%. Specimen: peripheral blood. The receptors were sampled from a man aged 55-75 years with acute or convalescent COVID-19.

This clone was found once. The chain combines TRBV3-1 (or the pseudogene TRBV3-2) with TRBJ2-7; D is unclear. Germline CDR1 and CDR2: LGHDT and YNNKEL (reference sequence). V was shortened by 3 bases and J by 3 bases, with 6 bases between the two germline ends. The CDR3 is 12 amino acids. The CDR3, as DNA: TGTGCCAGCAGCCACAGCGACTACGAGCAGTACTTC. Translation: CASSHSDYEQYF.

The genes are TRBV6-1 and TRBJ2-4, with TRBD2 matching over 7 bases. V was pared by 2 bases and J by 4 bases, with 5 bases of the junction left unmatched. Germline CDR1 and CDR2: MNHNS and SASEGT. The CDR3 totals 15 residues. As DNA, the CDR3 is TGTGCCAGCAGTGAATTTTCCGGGGGGAAAAACATTCAGTACTTC. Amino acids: CASSEFSGGKNIQYF.

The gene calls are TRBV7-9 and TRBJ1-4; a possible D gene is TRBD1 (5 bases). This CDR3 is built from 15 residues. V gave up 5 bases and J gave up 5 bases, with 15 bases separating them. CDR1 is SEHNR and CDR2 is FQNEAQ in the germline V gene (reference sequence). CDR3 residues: CASSRSQGMNEKLFF. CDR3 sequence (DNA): TGTGCCAGCAGCAGGTCCCAGGGAATGAATGAAAAACTGTTTTTT.

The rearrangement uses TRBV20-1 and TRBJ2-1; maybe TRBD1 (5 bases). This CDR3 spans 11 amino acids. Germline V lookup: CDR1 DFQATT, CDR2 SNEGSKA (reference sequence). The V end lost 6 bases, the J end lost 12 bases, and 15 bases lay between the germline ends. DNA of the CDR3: TGCAGTGCCGAACCAGGACATGGGCAGTTCTTC. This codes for CSAEPGHGQFF.

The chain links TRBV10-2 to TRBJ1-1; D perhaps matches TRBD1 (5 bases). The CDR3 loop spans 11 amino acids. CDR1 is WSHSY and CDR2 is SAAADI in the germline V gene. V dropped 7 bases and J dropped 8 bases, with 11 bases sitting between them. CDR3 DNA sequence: TGCGCCAGCACACGGCAGGGAGAAGCTTTCTTT. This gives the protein CASTRQGEAFF.

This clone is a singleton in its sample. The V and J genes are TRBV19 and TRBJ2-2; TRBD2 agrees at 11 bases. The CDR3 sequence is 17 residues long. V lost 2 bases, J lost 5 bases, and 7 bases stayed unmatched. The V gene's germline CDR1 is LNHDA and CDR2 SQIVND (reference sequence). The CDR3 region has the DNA TGTGCCAGTAGTATAATAGCGGGGGGGCCGCAGACCGGGGAGCTGTTTTTT. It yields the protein CASSIIAGGPQTGELFF.

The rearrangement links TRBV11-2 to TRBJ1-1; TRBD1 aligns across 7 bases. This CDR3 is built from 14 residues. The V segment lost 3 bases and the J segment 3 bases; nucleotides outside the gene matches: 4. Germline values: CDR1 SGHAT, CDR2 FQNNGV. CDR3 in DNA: TGTGCCAGCAGCTTTACAGGGGACCACACTGAAGCTTTCTTT. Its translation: CASSFTGDHTEAFF. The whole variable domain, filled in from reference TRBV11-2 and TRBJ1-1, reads EAGVAQSPRYKIIEKRQSVAFWCNPISGHATLYWYQQILGQGPKLLIQFQNNGVVDDSQLPKDRFSAERLKGVDSTLKIQPAKLEDSAVYLCASSFTGDHTEAFFGQGTRLTVV.

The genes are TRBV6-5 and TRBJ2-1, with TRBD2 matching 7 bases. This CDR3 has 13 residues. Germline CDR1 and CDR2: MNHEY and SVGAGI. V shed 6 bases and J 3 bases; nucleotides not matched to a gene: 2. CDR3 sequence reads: CASRGGRYNEQFF. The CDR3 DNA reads TGTGCCAGCAGGGGAGGGCGCTACAATGAGCAGTTCTTC.

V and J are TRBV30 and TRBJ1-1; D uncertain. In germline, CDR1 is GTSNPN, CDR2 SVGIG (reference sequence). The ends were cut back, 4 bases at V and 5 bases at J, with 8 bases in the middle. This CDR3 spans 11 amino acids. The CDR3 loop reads CAWTASTEAFF. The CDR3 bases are TGTGCCTGGACTGCGTCGACTGAAGCTTTCTTT.

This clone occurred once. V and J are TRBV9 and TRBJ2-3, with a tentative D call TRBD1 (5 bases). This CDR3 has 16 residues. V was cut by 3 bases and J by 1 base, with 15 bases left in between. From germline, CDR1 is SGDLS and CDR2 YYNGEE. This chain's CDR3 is CASSAGHDAGTDTQYF. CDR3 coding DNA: TGTGCCAGCAGCGCCGGACATGATGCGGGCACAGATACGCAGTATTTT.

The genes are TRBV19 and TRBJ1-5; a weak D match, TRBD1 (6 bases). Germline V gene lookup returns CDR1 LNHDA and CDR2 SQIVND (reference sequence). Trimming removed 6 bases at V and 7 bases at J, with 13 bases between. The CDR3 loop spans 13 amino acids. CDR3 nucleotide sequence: TGTGCCAGTAGACTCAGGGGAGAACAGCCCCAGCATTTT. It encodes CASRLRGEQPQHF.

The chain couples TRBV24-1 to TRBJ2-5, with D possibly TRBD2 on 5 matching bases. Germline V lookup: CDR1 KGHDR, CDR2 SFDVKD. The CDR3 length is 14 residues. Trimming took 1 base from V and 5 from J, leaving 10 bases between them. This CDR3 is CATSDLSGSETQYF. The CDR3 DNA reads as TGTGCCACCAGTGATTTATCGGGGTCGGAGACCCAGTACTTC.

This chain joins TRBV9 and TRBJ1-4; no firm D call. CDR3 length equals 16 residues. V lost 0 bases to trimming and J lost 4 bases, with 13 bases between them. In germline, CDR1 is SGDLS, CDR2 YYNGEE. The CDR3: CASSVGEGKGNEKLFF. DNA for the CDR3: TGTGCCAGCAGCGTAGGAGAGGGTAAGGGTAATGAAAAACTGTTTTTT.

The CDR3 loop reads CASSESAVNSPLHF. The CDR3 nucleotides are TGTGCCAGCAGTGAATCTGCAGTAAATTCACCCCTCCACTTT. This chain uses TRBV25-1 with TRBJ1-6; D is uncertain. Trimming pared 1 base from V and 7 bases from J, leaving 8 bases between. The germline V gene has CDR1 MGHDK and CDR2 SYGVNS. The CDR3 consists of 14 residues.

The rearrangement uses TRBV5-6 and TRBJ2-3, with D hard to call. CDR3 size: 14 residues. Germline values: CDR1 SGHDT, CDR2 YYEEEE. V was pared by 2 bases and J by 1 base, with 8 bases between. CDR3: CASSFFAGTDTQYF. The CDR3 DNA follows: TGTGCCAGCAGCTTTTTCGCAGGCACAGATACGCAGTATTTT. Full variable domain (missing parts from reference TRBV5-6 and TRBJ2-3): DAGVTQSPTHLIKTRGQQVTLRCSPKSGHDTVSWYQQALGQGPQFIFQYYEEEERQRGNFPDRFSGHQFPNYSSELNVNALLLGDSALYLCASSFFAGTDTQYFGPGTRLTVL.

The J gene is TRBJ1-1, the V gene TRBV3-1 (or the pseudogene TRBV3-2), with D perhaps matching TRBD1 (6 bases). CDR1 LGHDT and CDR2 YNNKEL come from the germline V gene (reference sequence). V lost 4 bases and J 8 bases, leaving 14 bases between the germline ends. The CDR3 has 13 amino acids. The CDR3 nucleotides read TGTGCCAGCAGCCCTTTAGGGGGTAGCGAAGCTTTCTTT. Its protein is CASSPLGGSEAFF.

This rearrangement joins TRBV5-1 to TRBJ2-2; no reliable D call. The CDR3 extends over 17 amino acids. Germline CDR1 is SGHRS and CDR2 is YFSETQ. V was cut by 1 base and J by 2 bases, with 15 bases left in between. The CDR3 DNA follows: TGCGCCAGCAGCTTGCAGGTCGGCCGAGTAAACACCGGGGAGCTGTTTTTT. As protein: CASSLQVGRVNTGELFF. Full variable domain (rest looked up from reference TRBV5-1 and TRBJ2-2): KAGVTQTPRYLIKTRGQQVTLSCSPISGHRSVSWYQQTPGQGLQFLFEYFSETQRNKGNFPGRFSGRQFSNSRSEMNVSTLELGDSALYLCASSLQVGRVNTGELFFGEGSRLTVL.

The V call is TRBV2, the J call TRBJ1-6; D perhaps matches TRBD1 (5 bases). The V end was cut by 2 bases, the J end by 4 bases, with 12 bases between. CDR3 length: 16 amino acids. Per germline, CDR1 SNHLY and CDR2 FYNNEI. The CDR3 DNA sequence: TGTGCCAGCAGTGAAAACAGGAATCTTTATAATTCACCCCTCCACTTT. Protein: CASSENRNLYNSPLHF. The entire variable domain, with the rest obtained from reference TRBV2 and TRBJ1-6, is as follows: EPEVTQTPSHQVTQMGQEVILRCVPISNHLYFYWYRQILGQKVEFLVSFYNNEISEKSEIFDDQFSVERPDGSNFTLKIRSTKLEDSAMYFCASSENRNLYNSPLHFGNGTRLTVT.

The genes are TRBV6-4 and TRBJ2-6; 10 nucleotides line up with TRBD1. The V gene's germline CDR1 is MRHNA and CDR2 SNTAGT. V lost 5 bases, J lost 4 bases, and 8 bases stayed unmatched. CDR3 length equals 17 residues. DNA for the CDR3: TGTGCCAGCAGTACCGGGACAGGGGCATCGGGGGCCAACGTCCTGACTTTC. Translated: CASSTGTGASGANVLTF.

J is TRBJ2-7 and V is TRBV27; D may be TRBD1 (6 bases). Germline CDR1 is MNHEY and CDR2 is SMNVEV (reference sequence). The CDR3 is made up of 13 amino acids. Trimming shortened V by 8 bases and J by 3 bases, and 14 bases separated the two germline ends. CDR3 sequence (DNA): TGTGCCAGCTCGAGGGGACAACACTACGAGCAGTACTTC. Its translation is CASSRGQHYEQYF.

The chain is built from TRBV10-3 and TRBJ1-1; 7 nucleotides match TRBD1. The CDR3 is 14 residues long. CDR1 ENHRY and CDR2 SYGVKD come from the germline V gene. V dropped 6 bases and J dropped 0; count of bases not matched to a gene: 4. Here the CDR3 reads CAIRTGQMNTEAFF. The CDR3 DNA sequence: TGTGCCATCAGGACGGGACAGATGAACACTGAAGCTTTCTTT.

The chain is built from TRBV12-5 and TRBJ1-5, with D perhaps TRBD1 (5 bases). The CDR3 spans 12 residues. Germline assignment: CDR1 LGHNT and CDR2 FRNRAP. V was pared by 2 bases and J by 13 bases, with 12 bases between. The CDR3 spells CASGLPIGVQHF. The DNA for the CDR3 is TGTGCTAGTGGTTTGCCCATAGGGGTACAGCATTTT.